The TCR beta chain under discussion was sequenced for a study of shared clonotypes between healthy human individuals. Study information: Ranging from 18 to 49 in age, donors were a couple of women and a few men. Each donor's CD4 naive and CD4 memory cells filled three plates apiece, CD8 naive two, and CD8 memory one.

The CDR3 has 14 amino acids. Per the germline V gene, CDR1 is SGHAT and CDR2 is FQNNGV. V trimming: 3 bases; J trimming: 1 base; junction bases outside the gene matches: 3. There are a few counts of this clone. A much larger clone lies a single base off, so this may be a read error. Other nucleotide sequences from this sample produce the same CDR3. In the original workflow: There were no quality scores in the junction-only immunoSEQ sequences, so filtering differed. This table comes from immunoSEQ multiplex PCR, and its TCRdb copy is limited to in-frame clones, with some not included. The V and J calls and clone size are taken from that table; D and trimming were inferred from the DNA. The data show 550,000 to 850,000 clones, roughly 70% seen once.

This sequence originates from a woman in her 30s in good health. The chain links TRBV11-2 to TRBJ2-7; the match to TRBD2 covers 7 bases. The sample comprised memory CD4+ T cells sorted from blood. Subset described: CD45RA-negative fraction. This CDR3 reads CASSFQRDSYEQYF. The CDR3 DNA follows: TGTGCCAGCAGCTTTCAGCGGGATTCCTACGAGCAGTACTTC.